This TCR beta chain was obtained from a study of regulatory and conventional T cells in RAG deficiency. Genomic DNA came from blood conventional CD4+ T cells gated CD25-low CD127-high. Libraries were prepared by immunoSEQ multiplex PCR; TCRdb keeps only in-frame clonotypes and omits some of them. The data show about 30,000 clones, with over 90% seen just once and under 0.2% held by the top ten. Looked up from germline, CDR1 is SGDLS and CDR2 is YYNGEE. This CDR3 has 14 residues. Losses at the gene ends were 4 bases for V and 8 bases for J; bases not matched to a gene: 7. Remarks on this clone: Its antigen is undetermined.

Study outcomes and limitations: Control T-cell subsets had markedly higher Shannon entropy and lower Simpson indices than RAG-deficient patients. Omenn patients showed >85% Treg-Tconv overlap and shorter CDR3 lengths. Other subsets showed 8.5 to 10-fold reductions, but Treg unique TCR beta sequences fell roughly 90-fold in these patients.

The data were also submitted as part of a second study, on regulatory T cells. As that study records: The primer mix had 52 TRBV and 13 TRBJ primers. Skewed V and J usage and few unique V-J pairs marked patient repertoires, most in Tregs.

This TCR derives from a human donor in good health. The chain couples TRBV9 to TRBJ1-4; the match to TRBD1 covers 8 bases. The sequencing input was CD25- CD4+ T cells sorted from blood. In DNA, the CDR3 is TGTGCCAGCAGCCCAGGGGGCAGTCGGGAAAAACTGTTTTTT. This encodes CASSPGGSREKLFF.